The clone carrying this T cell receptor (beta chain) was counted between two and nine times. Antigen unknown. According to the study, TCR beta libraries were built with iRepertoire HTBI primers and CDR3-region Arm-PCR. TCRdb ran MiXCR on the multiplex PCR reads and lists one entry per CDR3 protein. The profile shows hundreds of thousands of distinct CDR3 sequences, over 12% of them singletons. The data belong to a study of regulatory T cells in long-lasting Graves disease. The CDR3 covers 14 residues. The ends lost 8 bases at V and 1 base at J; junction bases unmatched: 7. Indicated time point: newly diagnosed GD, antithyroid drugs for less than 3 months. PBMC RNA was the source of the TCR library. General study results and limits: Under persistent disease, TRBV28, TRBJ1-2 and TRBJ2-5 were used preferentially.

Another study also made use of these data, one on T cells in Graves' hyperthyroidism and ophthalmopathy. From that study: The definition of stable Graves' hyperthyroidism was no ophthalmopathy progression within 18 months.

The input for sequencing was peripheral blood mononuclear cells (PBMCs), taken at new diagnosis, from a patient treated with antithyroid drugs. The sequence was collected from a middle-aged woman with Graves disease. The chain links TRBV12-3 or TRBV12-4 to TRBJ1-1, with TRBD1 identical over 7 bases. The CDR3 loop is CASQRGTENTEAFF. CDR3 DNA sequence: TGTGCCAGCCAGAGGGGGACAGAGAACACTGAAGCTTTCTTT.